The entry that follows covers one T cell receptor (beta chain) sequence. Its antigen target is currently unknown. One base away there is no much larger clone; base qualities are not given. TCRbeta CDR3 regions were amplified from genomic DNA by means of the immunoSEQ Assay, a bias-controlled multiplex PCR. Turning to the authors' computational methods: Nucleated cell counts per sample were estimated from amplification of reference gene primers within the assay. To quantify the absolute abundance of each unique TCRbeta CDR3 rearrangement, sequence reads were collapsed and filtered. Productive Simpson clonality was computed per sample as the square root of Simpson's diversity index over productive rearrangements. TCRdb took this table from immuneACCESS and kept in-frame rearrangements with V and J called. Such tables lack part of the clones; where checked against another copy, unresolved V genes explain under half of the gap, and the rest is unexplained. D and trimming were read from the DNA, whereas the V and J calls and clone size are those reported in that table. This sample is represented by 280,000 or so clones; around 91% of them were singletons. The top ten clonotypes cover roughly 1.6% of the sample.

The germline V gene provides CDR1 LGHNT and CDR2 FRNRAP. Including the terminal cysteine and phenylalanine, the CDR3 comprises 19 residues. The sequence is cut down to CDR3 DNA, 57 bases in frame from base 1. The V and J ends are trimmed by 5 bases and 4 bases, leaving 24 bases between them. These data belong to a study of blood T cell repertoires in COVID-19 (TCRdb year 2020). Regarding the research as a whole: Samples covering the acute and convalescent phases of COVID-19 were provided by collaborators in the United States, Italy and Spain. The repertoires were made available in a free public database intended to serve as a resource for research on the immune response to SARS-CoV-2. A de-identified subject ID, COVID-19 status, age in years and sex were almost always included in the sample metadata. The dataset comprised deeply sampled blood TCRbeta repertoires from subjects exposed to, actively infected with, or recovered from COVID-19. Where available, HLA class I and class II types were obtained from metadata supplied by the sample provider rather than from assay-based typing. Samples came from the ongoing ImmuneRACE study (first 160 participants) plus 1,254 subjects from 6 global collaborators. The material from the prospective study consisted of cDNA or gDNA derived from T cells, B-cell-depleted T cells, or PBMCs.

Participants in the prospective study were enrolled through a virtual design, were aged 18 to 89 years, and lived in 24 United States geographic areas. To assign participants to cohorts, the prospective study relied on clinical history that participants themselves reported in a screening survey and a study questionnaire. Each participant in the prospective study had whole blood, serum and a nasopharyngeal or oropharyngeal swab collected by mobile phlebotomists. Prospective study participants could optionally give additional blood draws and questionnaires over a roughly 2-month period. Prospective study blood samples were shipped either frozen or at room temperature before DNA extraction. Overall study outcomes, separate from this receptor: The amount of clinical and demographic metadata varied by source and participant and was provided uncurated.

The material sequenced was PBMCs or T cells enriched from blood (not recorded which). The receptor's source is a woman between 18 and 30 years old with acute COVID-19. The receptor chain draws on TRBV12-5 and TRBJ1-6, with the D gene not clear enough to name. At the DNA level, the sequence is TGTGCTAGTGGTCCTGGGAGAAGGGCATTCGAAACATATAATTCACCCCTCCACTTT. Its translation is CASGPGRRAFETYNSPLHF.